The 28 T cell receptor beta chains reported below all come from one sample, sequenced in a study of control samples from healthy donors and cancer patients (dated by TCRdb to about 2020). Libraries were prepared through the immunoSEQ multiplex PCR assay. Sourced from immuneACCESS, this table was stored by TCRdb with only in-frame sequences that have V and J called. A share of the clones is absent; for the studies checked, an unresolved V gene accounts for under half, and the remainder has no known explanation. In all, the sample holds some 13,000 clones, and approximately 77% of those were seen once. The ten biggest clones cover roughly 8% of the sample. Sample: formalin-fixed, paraffin-embedded tissue. These receptors were collected from a male donor with melanoma.

This clone was found a few times. The chain is built from TRBV7-2 and TRBJ1-6, with TRBD1 matching over 10 bases. This CDR3 has 17 amino acids. From germline, CDR1 is SGHTA and CDR2 FQGNSA. Trimming removed 4 bases from V and 7 bases from J; junction bases left unmatched: 10. Written as DNA, the CDR3 is TGTGCCAGCAGCTCCTCTGGGGGACAGGGGCTGAATTCACCCCTCCACTTT. This codes for CASSSSGGQGLNSPLHF.

This clone was seen just once. The chain links TRBV5-4 to TRBJ2-2; TRBD2 might be the D (7 bases). The V gene's germline CDR1 is SGHNT and CDR2 YYREEE (reference sequence). Trimming pared 4 bases from V and 0 bases from J, leaving 13 bases between. There are 16 residues in the CDR3. The CDR3 here is CASSAGDTANTGELFF. The DNA for the CDR3 is TGTGCCAGCAGCGCGGGGGACACCGCGAACACCGGGGAGCTGTTTTTT.

The V and J genes are TRBV4-3 and TRBJ2-7; 8 bases are shared with TRBD1. Trimming cost V 4 bases and J 3 bases; bases outside gene matches: 5. The CDR3 is made up of 14 amino acids. Germline V CDR1 and CDR2: LGHNA, YSLEER. The DNA for the CDR3 is TGCGCCAGCAGCCGGGGACAGGACATCTACGAGCAGTACTTC. As protein: CASSRGQDIYEQYF.

The V and J genes are TRBV7-8 and TRBJ1-1; 8 bases agree with TRBD1. Germline-derived CDR1 and CDR2 are SGHVS and FQNEAQ. Losses at the gene ends were 1 base for V and 4 bases for J; bases not matched to a gene: 5. The CDR3 loop spans 15 amino acids. CDR3 DNA: TGTGCCAGCAGCTTAGTACAGGGGGGAGGCACTGAAGCTTTCTTT. Encoded protein: CASSLVQGGGTEAFF.

As for this clone: The same CDR3 arises from other DNA sequences in this sample as well. V is TRBV6-6 and J is TRBJ2-5; D gene ambiguous. The germline CDR1 and CDR2 sequences are MNHNY and SVGAGI (reference sequence). The germline V and J ends were trimmed by 6 bases and 7 bases, with 15 bases remaining between them. The CDR3 loop spans 13 amino acids. The CDR3 reads CASSPGPSGTQYF. DNA for the CDR3: TGTGCCAGCAGCCCCGGGCCCTCGGGGACCCAGTACTTC.

The chain employs TRBV19 and TRBJ1-4; D unclear. There are 15 residues in the CDR3. Trimming shortened V by 4 bases and J by 0 bases, and 9 bases separated the two germline ends. From germline, CDR1 is LNHDA and CDR2 SQIVND (reference sequence). CDR3 region: CASSTGRATNEKLFF. The CDR3 DNA is TGTGCCAGTAGTACCGGACGGGCAACTAATGAAAAACTGTTTTTT.

The rearrangement joins TRBV6-5 to TRBJ1-4, with 9 bases identical to TRBD1. Germline CDR1 is MNHEY and CDR2 is SVGAGI. The CDR3 length is 14 residues. The trim removed 8 bases at V and 6 bases at J, leaving 7 bases unmatched. The CDR3 DNA reads as TGTGCCAGCTCTAGACAGGGGGGACATGAAAAACTGTTTTTT. Translated, it gives CASSRQGGHEKLFF.

In this sample, this clone turned up a few times. The V and J genes are TRBV5-4 and TRBJ2-7; no clear D. This CDR3 spans 13 amino acids. Germline lookup yields CDR1 SGHNT and CDR2 YYREEE (reference sequence). V was clipped by 0 bases and J by 1 base, with 5 bases between them. CDR3 amino acids: CASSLDRSYEQYF. The CDR3 DNA sequence: TGTGCCAGCAGCTTGGATAGATCCTACGAGCAGTACTTC.

This clone came up a few times. The chain joins TRBV11-2 to TRBJ2-3, with TRBD2 identical over 8 bases. Germline-derived CDR1 and CDR2 are SGHAT and FQNNGV. CDR3 size: 15 residues. The J segment lost 4 bases and the V segment lost 4 bases, leaving 7 bases of the junction unmatched. CDR3 sequence (DNA): TGTGCCAGCAGCTCTGGACTAGCAGTCTCAGATACGCAGTATTTT. Its translation: CASSSGLAVSDTQYF. The full variable domain, completed using reference TRBV11-2 and TRBJ2-3, is EAGVAQSPRYKIIEKRQSVAFWCNPISGHATLYWYQQILGQGPKLLIQFQNNGVVDDSQLPKDRFSAERLKGVDSTLKIQPAKLEDSAVYLCASSSGLAVSDTQYFGPGTRLTVL.

J is TRBJ1-6 and V is TRBV7-9; D remains unclear. The length of the CDR3 is 14 residues. Looked up from germline, CDR1 is SEHNR and CDR2 is FQNEAQ (reference sequence). The V end lost 1 base, the J end lost 8 bases, and 9 bases lay between the germline ends. CDR3 sequence reads: CASSLVGPYSPLHF. The DNA for the CDR3 is TGTGCCAGCAGCTTAGTCGGTCCCTATTCACCCCTCCACTTT.

Regarding this clone: This CDR3 is also generated by other DNA sequences in the sample. The chain uses TRBV7-9 and TRBJ2-5; D unclear. V lost 0 bases and J 2 bases, leaving 7 bases between the germline ends. Germline V CDR1 and CDR2: SEHNR, FQNEAQ (reference sequence). This CDR3 has 14 residues. CDR3 in amino acids: CASSLAREQETQYF. CDR3 bases: TGTGCCAGCAGCTTAGCGCGAGAACAAGAGACCCAGTACTTC.

This rearrangement joins TRBV7-9 to TRBJ2-2; 8 positions match TRBD1. The germline V gene has CDR1 SEHNR and CDR2 FQNEAQ (reference sequence). The CDR3 is 16 amino acids. With V trimmed by 2 bases and J by 3 bases, 5 bases remained unmatched. The CDR3 spells CASSLRQGADTGELFF. CDR3 nucleotide sequence: TGTGCCAGCAGCTTACGCCAGGGGGCGGACACCGGGGAGCTGTTTTTT.

The chain employs TRBV28 and TRBJ1-2, with D possibly matching TRBD1 (5 bases). The CDR3 is 15 amino acids. CDR1 is MDHEN, CDR2 SYDVKM, per germline. V lost 6 bases and J 0 bases, leaving 14 bases between the germline ends. DNA of the CDR3: TGTGCCAGCAGGTCTAGACAGAGAACTAACTATGGCTACACCTTC. Protein sequence: CASRSRQRTNYGYTF.

The chain uses TRBV5-1 and TRBJ2-5; D unclear. Trimming took off 4 bases at V and 1 base at J, with 8 bases between the two ends. This CDR3 contains 13 residues. Germline assignment: CDR1 SGHRS and CDR2 YFSETQ. CDR3 protein: CASSPNSQETQYF. As DNA, the CDR3 is TGCGCCAGCAGCCCCAACAGCCAAGAGACCCAGTACTTC.

This chain uses TRBV20-1 with TRBJ2-3; D remains unclear. The germline V and J ends were trimmed by 1 base and 11 bases, with 10 bases remaining between them. Germline lookup yields CDR1 DFQATT and CDR2 SNEGSKA (reference sequence). The CDR3 contains 11 residues. As DNA, the CDR3 is TGCAGTGCTAGAGTTGAGCCCTGGCAGTATTTT. Protein sequence: CSARVEPWQYF.

This chain uses TRBV6-2 or TRBV6-3 with TRBJ1-6; 9 bases agree with TRBD1. V dropped 4 bases and J dropped 12; count of bases not matched to a gene: 7. The CDR3 totals 14 residues. The germline gives CDR1 MNHEY, CDR2 SVGEGT. DNA for the CDR3: TGTGCCAGCAGTTCGGGACAGGGTTGGAGACCCCTCCACTTT. This translates into CASSSGQGWRPLHF.

V usage is TRBV11-3 and J usage is TRBJ2-1; TRBD1 aligns across 7 bases. The germline V gene has CDR1 SGHNT and CDR2 YENEEA. Unmatched junction bases numbered 12, after V lost 0 bases and J lost 4 bases. CDR3 size: 18 residues. For the CDR3, the DNA is TGTGCCAGCAGCTTAGATGGGCGACAGGGAAGGATATACAATGAGCAGTTCTTC. Its protein is CASSLDGRQGRIYNEQFF.

The rearrangement links TRBV5-1 to TRBJ2-2, with 8 nucleotides matching TRBD1. The CDR3 has 14 amino acids. The J segment lost 6 bases and the V segment lost 4 bases, leaving 5 bases of the junction unmatched. Germline loops: CDR1 SGHRS, CDR2 YFSETQ. CDR3 protein: CASSPGGASGELFF. The CDR3 DNA sequence: TGCGCCAGCAGCCCAGGGGGCGCATCCGGGGAGCTGTTTTTT.

Worth noting for this clone: The sample has other DNA sequences that encode this CDR3 too. The J gene is TRBJ1-1, the V gene TRBV11-2; 7 nucleotides match TRBD1. The length of the CDR3 is 14 residues. Germline V CDR1 and CDR2: SGHAT, FQNNGV. The V and J ends lost 1 base and 4 bases, in that order; junction bases with no gene match: 3. CDR3: CASSLAQGGTEAFF. The CDR3 bases are TGTGCCAGCAGCTTAGCCCAGGGGGGCACTGAAGCTTTCTTT.

The rearrangement uses TRBV7-2 and TRBJ1-2; D gene unclear. Germline CDR1 is SGHTA and CDR2 is FQGNSA. The CDR3 has 16 residues. V shed 1 base and J shed 5 bases, with 17 bases lying between them. The CDR3 is CASSLGIDWGGYGYTF. For the CDR3, the DNA is TGTGCCAGCAGCTTAGGGATAGACTGGGGAGGGTATGGCTACACCTTC. The whole variable domain, filled in from reference TRBV7-2 and TRBJ1-2, reads GAGVSQSPSNKVTEKGKDVELRCDPISGHTALYWYRQSLGQGLEFLIYFQGNSAPDKSGLPSDRFSAERTGGSVSTLTIQRTQQEDSAVYLCASSLGIDWGGYGYTFGSGTRLTVV.

V gene TRBV7-9 combines with J gene TRBJ1-2, with D unresolved. V lost 3 bases and J lost 4, with 24 bases in between. Germline V gene lookup returns CDR1 SEHNR and CDR2 FQNEAQ (reference sequence). The CDR3 length is 18 residues. The CDR3 nucleotides read TGTGCCAGCAGCTTGGGTAGGGCGGGTTCCTCTGTGCCCTATGGCTACACCTTC. This translates into CASSLGRAGSSVPYGYTF.

The chain uses TRBV10-3 and TRBJ2-7; D is unclear. The CDR3 consists of 11 residues. Germline V gives CDR1 ENHRY, CDR2 SYGVKD. V was clipped by 5 bases and J by 6 bases, with 8 bases between them. The CDR3 region has the DNA TGTGCCATCAGTACCACTCTCGAGCAGTACTTC. Its translation is CAISTTLEQYF.

This clone was detected only a few times. Other DNA variants within this sample encode the same CDR3. The chain is built from TRBV6-5 and TRBJ2-7; D is unclear. Trimming cost V 6 bases and J 0 bases, with 12 bases left between them. This CDR3 region has 14 residues. Looked up from germline, CDR1 is MNHEY and CDR2 is SVGAGI. The CDR3 region is CASRDGRNSYEQYF. DNA for the CDR3: TGTGCCAGCAGGGACGGACGGAACTCCTACGAGCAGTACTTC.

This clone was detected only once. Compared with germline, one end of the junction differs, possibly owing to a read error. The chain employs TRBV7-6 and TRBJ2-7; TRBD2 matches 8 bases. The CDR3 contains 16 residues. CDR1 and CDR2 (germline): SGHVS, FNYEAQ. CDR3 sequence: CANSFQPRGGFYEQYF. In DNA, the CDR3 is TGTGCCAACAGCTTTCAGCCTCGGGGGGGGTTCTACGAGCAGTACTTC.

Only one count was recorded for this clone. The chain joins TRBV9 to TRBJ2-3; 9 positions agree with TRBD2. V shed 4 bases, J shed 0 bases, and the junction held 6 bases outside the gene matches. Germline values: CDR1 SGDLS, CDR2 YYNGEE. CDR3 length: 16 amino acids. This CDR3 reads CASSPFSGGSTDTQYF. The CDR3 DNA reads as TGTGCCAGCAGCCCCTTTAGCGGGGGTAGCACAGATACGCAGTATTTT.

This chain's CDR3 is CASSFVLGRTNSPLHF. CDR3 DNA: TGTGCCAGCAGTTTTGTTTTGGGACGGACTAATTCACCCCTCCACTTT. The V call is TRBV27, the J call TRBJ1-6; tentative D call: TRBD1 (5 bases). CDR1 and CDR2 (germline): MNHEY, SMNVEV (reference sequence). The CDR3 spans 16 residues. Between the trimmed V and J ends, which lost 3 bases and 6 bases, there was a span of 15 bases.

The CDR3 coding sequence is TGTGCCAGCAGCTTGGGCTACGAGCAGTACTTC. This sequence encodes CASSLGYEQYF. The J gene is TRBJ2-7, the V gene TRBV5-6; no firm D call. The V and J ends lost 0 bases and 3 bases respectively, with 1 base between them. Looked up from germline, CDR1 is SGHDT and CDR2 is YYEEEE. This CDR3 spans 11 amino acids.

The CDR3 loop reads CASSIGSSNQPQHF. The DNA for the CDR3 is TGTGCCAGTAGTATAGGGAGTAGCAATCAGCCCCAGCATTTT. The J gene is TRBJ1-5, the V gene TRBV19, with D unclear. The germline V gene has CDR1 LNHDA and CDR2 SQIVND (reference sequence). The CDR3 consists of 14 residues. Trimming took off 1 base at V and 0 bases at J, with 4 bases between the two ends.